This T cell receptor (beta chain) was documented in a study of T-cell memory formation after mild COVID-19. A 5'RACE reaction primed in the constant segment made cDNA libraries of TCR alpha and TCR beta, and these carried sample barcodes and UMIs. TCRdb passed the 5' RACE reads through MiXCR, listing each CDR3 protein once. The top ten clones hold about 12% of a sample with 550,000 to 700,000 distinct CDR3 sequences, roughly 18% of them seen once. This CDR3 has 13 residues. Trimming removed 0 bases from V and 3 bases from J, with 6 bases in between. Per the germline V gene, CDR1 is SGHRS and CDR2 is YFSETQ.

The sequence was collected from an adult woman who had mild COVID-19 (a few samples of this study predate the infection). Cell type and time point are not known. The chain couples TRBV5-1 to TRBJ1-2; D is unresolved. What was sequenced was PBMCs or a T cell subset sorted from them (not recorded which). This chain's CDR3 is CASSLESDYGYTF. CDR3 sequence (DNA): TGCGCCAGCAGCTTGGAAAGTGACTATGGCTACACCTTC.